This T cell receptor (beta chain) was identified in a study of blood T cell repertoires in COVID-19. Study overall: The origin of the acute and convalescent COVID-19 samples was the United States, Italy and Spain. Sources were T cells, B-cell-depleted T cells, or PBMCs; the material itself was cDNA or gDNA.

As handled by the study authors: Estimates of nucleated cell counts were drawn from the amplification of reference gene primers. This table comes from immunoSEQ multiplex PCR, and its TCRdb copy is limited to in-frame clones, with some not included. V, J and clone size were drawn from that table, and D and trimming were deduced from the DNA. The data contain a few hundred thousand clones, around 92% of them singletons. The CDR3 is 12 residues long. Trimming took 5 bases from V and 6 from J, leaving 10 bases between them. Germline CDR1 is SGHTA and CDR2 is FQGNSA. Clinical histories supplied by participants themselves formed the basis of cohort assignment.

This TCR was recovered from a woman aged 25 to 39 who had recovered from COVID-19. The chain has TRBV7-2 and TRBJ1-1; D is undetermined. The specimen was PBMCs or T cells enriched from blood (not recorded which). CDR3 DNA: TGTGCCAGCAGCGACAACCGACCTGAAGCTTTCTTT. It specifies CASSDNRPEAFF.